The 30 T cell receptor beta chains in this list originate from one sample, sequenced in a study of CD8 T cells in ankylosing spondylitis. MiXCR, run by TCRdb on the 5' RACE reads, gives a single entry per CDR3 protein. The repertoire holds about 64,000 distinct CDR3 sequences, with around 6.4% as singletons. The sequenced sample consisted of synovial fluid, either unsorted or a sorted T cell fraction (not recorded which). The receptors stem from a male donor with ankylosing spondylitis.

In its sample, this clonotype was seen many times. The chain combines TRBV7-2 with TRBJ2-3; weak D call: TRBD2 (7 bases). Germline V gene data show CDR1 as SGHTA and CDR2 as FQGNSA. Trimming stripped 3 bases from V and 2 bases from J, with 18 bases between. This CDR3 has 17 residues. The DNA of the CDR3 is TGTGCCAGCAGCTTCCTTCAGGGGCGGGGGTTCACAGATACGCAGTATTTT. Translating gives CASSFLQGRGFTDTQYF.

Many counts were recorded for this clonotype. J is TRBJ2-1 and V is TRBV4-3, with D possibly TRBD1 on 5 matching bases. There are 16 residues in the CDR3. Looked up from germline, CDR1 is LGHNA and CDR2 is YSLEER. V was shortened by 2 bases and J by 6 bases, with 17 bases between the two germline ends. The CDR3 is CASSQHDQGRGNEQFF. CDR3 DNA: TGCGCCAGCAGCCAACACGACCAGGGAAGGGGCAATGAGCAGTTCTTC.

The chain has TRBV5-5 and TRBJ2-3; TRBD1 agrees at 8 bases. CDR1 and CDR2 (germline): SGHKS, YYEKEE (reference sequence). J gave up 4 bases and V 3 bases, and 10 bases lay outside the gene matches. The CDR3 extends over 16 amino acids. CDR3 region: CASSSDRVYRADTQYF. CDR3 DNA sequence: TGTGCCAGCAGCTCGGACAGGGTTTATAGAGCAGATACGCAGTATTTT.

This clonotype was detected a few times. The rearrangement joins TRBV20-1 to TRBJ1-6; D gene unclear. The CDR3 runs 15 residues. V was shortened by 3 bases and J by 0 bases, with 9 bases between the two germline ends. Germline V gene sequence: CDR1 DFQATT, CDR2 SNEGSKA (reference sequence). CDR3 bases: TGCAGTGCTAGTAGGGCGAGCTCCTATAATTCACCCCTCCACTTT. As protein: CSASRASSYNSPLHF.

This clonotype was observed at least ten times. The rearrangement uses TRBV5-5 and TRBJ2-1; D possibly uses TRBD1 or TRBD2 (5 bases each). This CDR3 region has 17 residues. The germline CDR1 and CDR2 sequences are SGHKS and YYEKEE (reference sequence). Trimming took off 4 bases at V and 0 bases at J, with 17 bases between the two ends. CDR3 in amino acids: CASSPGPGPSSYNEQFF. CDR3 in DNA: TGTGCCAGCAGCCCGGGCCCGGGGCCCTCCTCCTACAATGAGCAGTTCTTC. Full variable domain (rest looked up from reference TRBV5-5 and TRBJ2-1): DAGVTQSPTHLIKTRGQQVTLRCSPISGHKSVSWYQQVLGQGPQFIFQYYEKEERGRGNFPDRFSARQFPNYSSELNVNALLLGDSALYLCASSPGPGPSSYNEQFFGPGTRLTVL.

This clonotype has ten or more counts. The rearrangement uses TRBV28 and TRBJ2-7, with 11 positions matching TRBD2. From germline, CDR1 is MDHEN and CDR2 SYDVKM. This CDR3 region has 16 residues. V shed 2 bases and J 0 bases; nucleotides not matched to a gene: 3. CDR3 loop: CASSLATSGSSYEQYF. DNA for the CDR3: TGTGCCAGCAGTTTAGCTACTAGCGGGAGCTCCTACGAGCAGTACTTC.

This clonotype has ten or more counts. The J gene is TRBJ2-7, the V gene TRBV7-9; D may be TRBD1 or TRBD2 (5 bases each). V gave up 4 bases and J gave up 0 bases, with 10 bases separating them. The germline gives CDR1 SEHNR, CDR2 FQNEAQ (reference sequence). The length of the CDR3 is 14 residues. In DNA form, the CDR3 reads TGTGCCAGCAGCTGGGACCAGAGCTCCTACGAGCAGTACTTC. Translated, it gives CASSWDQSSYEQYF.

This clonotype was counted between two and nine times. This sequence joins TRBV5-8 and TRBJ1-5, with TRBD1 as a possible D gene (5 bases). Germline loops: CDR1 SGHTS, CDR2 YDEGEE. This CDR3 is built from 15 residues. The V and J ends lost 4 bases and 5 bases respectively, with 16 bases between them. DNA for the CDR3: TGTGCCAGCAGCCCGTCATGGGGGGGACATCAGCCCCAGCATTTT. Protein sequence: CASSPSWGGHQPQHF.

The chain links TRBV5-1 to TRBJ1-4; 7 nucleotides line up with TRBD1. V shed 4 bases, J shed 6 bases, and the junction held 6 bases outside the gene matches. CDR3 length: 14 amino acids. Per the germline V gene, CDR1 is SGHRS and CDR2 is YFSETQ. The CDR3: CASSPGTADEKLFF. The CDR3 DNA follows: TGCGCCAGCAGCCCCGGGACAGCTGATGAAAAACTGTTTTTT. Full variable domain (remainder filled in from reference TRBV5-1 and TRBJ1-4): KAGVTQTPRYLIKTRGQQVTLSCSPISGHRSVSWYQQTPGQGLQFLFEYFSETQRNKGNFPGRFSGRQFSNSRSEMNVSTLELGDSALYLCASSPGTADEKLFFGSGTQLSVL.

This clonotype has only a few counts. The chain combines TRBV12-3 or TRBV12-4 with TRBJ2-7; no reliable D call. V lost 3 bases, J lost 6 bases, and 15 bases lay in between. CDR3 size: 14 residues. CDR3 DNA sequence: TGTGCCAGCAGTTTCGGCGGTGGACGGACCGAGCAGTACTTC. Amino acids: CASSFGGGRTEQYF.

This clonotype was seen ten or more times. The V gene is TRBV5-1, the J gene TRBJ2-1; 9 bases align to TRBD1. Germline V gene data show CDR1 as SGHRS and CDR2 as YFSETQ. CDR3 length: 14 residues. J gave up 4 bases and V 4 bases, and 3 bases lay outside the gene matches. CDR3 sequence (DNA): TGCGCCAGCAGCCCTGGACAGGGGTACAATGAGCAGTTCTTC. This translates into CASSPGQGYNEQFF.

This clonotype has at least ten counts. This chain links TRBV5-1 with TRBJ2-2, with D perhaps matching TRBD2 (6 bases). The CDR3 has 14 residues. The germline CDR1 and CDR2 sequences are SGHRS and YFSETQ. Between the trimmed V and J ends, which lost 5 bases and 0 bases, there was a span of 8 bases. CDR3 DNA sequence: TGCGCCAGCAGTGAGCGGGCGAACACCGGGGAGCTGTTTTTT. Amino acid sequence: CASSERANTGELFF.

There are many counts of this clonotype. The genes are TRBV6-1 and TRBJ2-2; 7 positions agree with TRBD1. V trimming: 8 bases; J trimming: 3 bases; junction bases outside the gene matches: 9. Per the germline V gene, CDR1 is MNHNS and CDR2 is SASEGT. The CDR3 loop spans 15 amino acids. The CDR3 coding sequence is TGTGCCAGCGACAAAGAACAGGGGTACACCGGGGAGCTGTTTTTT. Amino acids: CASDKEQGYTGELFF.

This clonotype was seen ten or more times. The V call is TRBV6-2 or TRBV6-3, the J call TRBJ2-2; D might be TRBD2 (5 bases). The CDR3 is made up of 19 amino acids. Looked up from germline, CDR1 is MNHEY and CDR2 is SVGEGT. Trimming left V 0 bases short and J 3 bases short, with 20 bases between. The CDR3: CASSYSSQRAISDTGELFF. In DNA form, the CDR3 reads TGTGCCAGCAGTTACTCCTCTCAGAGGGCCATAAGCGACACCGGGGAGCTGTTTTTT.

At least ten counts were recorded for this clonotype. The gene calls are TRBV7-9 and TRBJ2-1; TRBD1 agrees at 7 bases. V dropped 5 bases and J dropped 5; count of bases not matched to a gene: 9. The germline gives CDR1 SEHNR, CDR2 FQNEAQ (reference sequence). This CDR3 has 15 amino acids. CDR3 loop: CASSPPGTADNEQFF. The CDR3 nucleotides are TGTGCCAGCAGCCCACCGGGGACAGCCGACAATGAGCAGTTCTTC.

This clonotype was found many times. This sequence joins TRBV28 and TRBJ1-5, with 7 bases fitting TRBD1. This CDR3 has 15 residues. V shed 6 bases, J shed 0 bases, and the junction held 5 bases outside the gene matches. Germline assignment: CDR1 MDHEN and CDR2 SYDVKM. In DNA, the CDR3 is TGTGCCAGCAGGACAGGGTCTTATAGCAATCAGCCCCAGCATTTT. Its protein product is CASRTGSYSNQPQHF.

This clonotype was counted between two and nine times. The chain joins TRBV20-1 to TRBJ2-7; 12 bases agree with TRBD2. The V segment lost 3 bases and the J segment 0 bases; nucleotides outside the gene matches: 6. The CDR3 has 16 residues. Germline-derived CDR1 and CDR2 are DFQATT and SNEGSKA (reference sequence). Here the CDR3 DNA reads TGCAGTGCTAGGCCTAGCGGGAGGGAGAGCTCCTACGAGCAGTACTTC. Encoded protein: CSARPSGRESSYEQYF.

Many counts were recorded for this clonotype. The chain employs TRBV3-1 and TRBJ1-1; no clear D gene. From germline, CDR1 is LGHDT and CDR2 YNNKEL (reference sequence). This CDR3 comprises 14 residues. V was clipped by 6 bases and J by 3 bases, with 14 bases between them. The CDR3: CASRFRVTDTEAFF. CDR3 sequence (DNA): TGTGCCAGCAGATTTAGGGTTACCGACACTGAAGCTTTCTTT.

In this sample, this clonotype turned up many times. The CDR3 here is CASEIMAENEQFF. In DNA form, the CDR3 reads TGTGCCAGCGAGATTATGGCCGAGAATGAGCAGTTCTTC. V gene TRBV2 combines with J gene TRBJ2-1, with unresolved D. The CDR3 is made up of 13 amino acids. Per the germline V gene, CDR1 is SNHLY and CDR2 is FYNNEI. Trimming cost V 8 bases and J 7 bases, with 15 bases left between them.

This sequence joins TRBV2 and TRBJ1-1; 9 bases align to TRBD1. CDR1 is SNHLY and CDR2 is FYNNEI in the germline V gene. The V gene end was trimmed by 5 bases and the J gene end by 4 bases; junction bases not matched to a gene: 5. The CDR3 has 14 residues. The CDR3 nucleotides are TGTGCCAGCAGTCGGGACAGGGCAGGCACTGAAGCTTTCTTT. This encodes CASSRDRAGTEAFF. The complete variable domain, with remaining parts taken from reference TRBV2 and TRBJ1-1, reads EPEVTQTPSHQVTQMGQEVILRCVPISNHLYFYWYRQILGQKVEFLVSFYNNEISEKSEIFDDQFSVERPDGSNFTLKIRSTKLEDSAMYFCASSRDRAGTEAFFGQGTRLTVV.

This clonotype was seen many times. This chain links TRBV5-1 with TRBJ2-7; D not certain. The germline V gene encodes CDR1 SGHRS and CDR2 YFSETQ. V was cut by 0 bases and J by 2 bases, with 9 bases left in between. CDR3 length: 14 amino acids. The CDR3 DNA sequence: TGCGCCAGCAGCTTGGGGCAGAACGCCTACGAGCAGTACTTC. Translating it yields CASSLGQNAYEQYF.

This clonotype was counted ten times or more. The chain recombines TRBV7-3 with TRBJ2-1; D possibly corresponds to TRBD2 (5 bases). The CDR3 is 15 amino acids. The V end was cut by 4 bases, the J end by 6 bases, with 16 bases between. Germline V gene lookup returns CDR1 SGHTA and CDR2 FQGTGA. The CDR3 DNA is TGTGCCAGCAGCTCGACTAAGGGTTCGGCCAATGAGCAGTTCTTC. It specifies CASSSTKGSANEQFF.

This clonotype was counted ten times or more. The chain is built from TRBV18 and TRBJ1-5; D is ambiguous. The CDR3 has 17 amino acids. The V end was cut by 0 bases, the J end by 0 bases, with 12 bases between. Looked up from germline, CDR1 is KGHSH and CDR2 is LQKENI. In nucleotides, the CDR3 is TGTGCCAGCTCACCACCGGGGAGAATTAATAGCAATCAGCCCCAGCATTTT. It codes for CASSPPGRINSNQPQHF. Full variable domain (outside the CDR3, taken from reference TRBV18 and TRBJ1-5): NAGVMQNPRHLVRRRGQEARLRCSPMKGHSHVYWYRQLPEEGLKFMVYLQKENIIDESGMPKERFSAEFPKEGPSILRIQQVVRGDSAAYFCASSPPGRINSNQPQHFGDGTRLSIL.

The V call is TRBV5-1, the J call TRBJ1-5; tentatively, D is TRBD1 (5 bases). Trimming left V 4 bases short and J 5 bases short, with 13 bases between. The length of the CDR3 is 14 residues. Germline-derived CDR1 and CDR2 are SGHRS and YFSETQ. The CDR3 here is CASSSGAVDQPQHF. The CDR3 bases are TGCGCCAGCAGCAGCGGGGCTGTGGATCAGCCCCAGCATTTT.

This clonotype was observed a handful of times. V and J are TRBV5-4 and TRBJ2-3, with D unresolved. This CDR3 comprises 12 residues. CDR1 and CDR2 (germline): SGHNT, YYREEE (reference sequence). V lost 4 bases and J 3 bases, leaving 6 bases between the germline ends. CDR3 DNA sequence: TGTGCCAGCAGCGTCGATACAGATACGCAGTATTTT. Its protein product is CASSVDTDTQYF.

This clonotype was recorded at least ten times. V usage is TRBV14 and J usage is TRBJ2-4; D uncertain. The germline CDR1 and CDR2 sequences are SGHDN and FVKESK. The CDR3 is 17 amino acids. V gave up 5 bases and J gave up 0 bases, with 17 bases separating them. The CDR3 protein is CASSVSLELIAKNIQYF. The CDR3 DNA is TGTGCCAGCAGCGTGAGTTTGGAACTAATAGCCAAAAACATTCAGTACTTC.

At least ten counts were recorded for this clonotype. The gene calls are TRBV7-8 and TRBJ2-3, with D unclear. The CDR3 loop spans 14 amino acids. V lost 3 bases and J lost 6, with 13 bases in between. Germline V gives CDR1 SGHVS, CDR2 FQNEAQ. The CDR3, as DNA: TGTGCCAGCAGCTTGATTAGCTCCTCGGATACGCAGTATTTT. Translation: CASSLISSSDTQYF.

This clonotype has at least ten counts. This chain links TRBV7-3 with TRBJ2-2, with D possibly being TRBD2 (6 bases). From germline, CDR1 is SGHTA and CDR2 FQGTGA. Trimming pared 2 bases from V and 5 bases from J, leaving 18 bases between. This CDR3 is built from 17 residues. CDR3 loop: CASSLVGKGGLTGELFF. CDR3 DNA: TGTGCCAGCAGCTTAGTTGGCAAAGGAGGGCTTACCGGGGAGCTGTTTTTT.

On this clonotype: A much bigger clone sits one base away, suggesting this may be a read error. The rearrangement uses TRBV28 and TRBJ2-1, with 11 positions matching TRBD2. CDR1 MDHEN and CDR2 SYDVKM come from the germline V gene. With 8 bases clipped from V and 9 bases from J, the junction kept 9 bases outside the gene matches. This CDR3 has 14 amino acids. The CDR3 sequence: CASGTSGSQSEQFF. CDR3 nucleotides: TGTGCCAGCGGAACTAGCGGGAGTCAGAGTGAGCAGTTCTTC.

This chain's CDR3 is CASSQEGAGRYPYEQYF. The CDR3 DNA reads TGTGCCAGCAGCCAAGAGGGGGCGGGACGCTACCCCTACGAGCAGTACTTC. The chain is built from TRBV3-1 and TRBJ2-7; D may match TRBD1 or TRBD2 (6 bases each). The CDR3 extends over 17 amino acids. Germline loops: CDR1 LGHDT, CDR2 YNNKEL (reference sequence). Trimming shortened V by 0 bases and J by 2 bases, and 17 bases separated the two germline ends.